This TCR beta chain was recovered during a study of T cells in Graves' hyperthyroidism and ophthalmopathy. No progression to ophthalmopathy during 18 months of follow-up defined stable disease. Diagnostic decisions used clinical symptoms, serum thyroxine and TRAb, thyroid ultrasound and orbital computed tomography. Extraction of PBMCs used 8 to 10 ml of fresh peripheral blood. In this sample, this clonotype turned up many times. Template material for amplifying TCR beta CDR3 regions consisted of RNA transcripts. TCR CDR3 underwent first-round RT-PCR with the HTBI primer set. MiXCR, run by TCRdb on the multiplex PCR reads, gives a single entry per CDR3 protein. The sample records approximately 420,000 distinct CDR3 sequences, around 15% being singletons. This clonotype was obtained from a young woman with Graves' hyperthyroidism. Specimen: blood.

The CDR3 protein is CATSDSLDGTDTQYF. The CDR3 DNA sequence: TGTGCCACCAGTGATTCCTTGGACGGCACAGATACGCAGTATTTT. V is TRBV24-1 and J is TRBJ2-3; no definite D call. CDR1 and CDR2 from the germline V gene are KGHDR and SFDVKD. The CDR3 covers 15 residues. Between the trimmed V and J ends, which lost 2 bases and 1 base, there was a span of 9 bases.